One and the same sample provided the 2 T cell receptor beta chains below, sequenced in a study of response to subunit inactivated influenza vaccine. One entry per CDR3 protein results from TCRdb running MiXCR on the RT-PCR reads. The sample yields approximately 500,000 distinct CDR3 sequences, around 25% seen once. The same specimen was also included in a second study, on T cells expressing NK-cell markers. From that paper: UMI-tagged 5'RACE template switching yielded the TCR beta cDNA.

The sample here was CD4+ T cells sorted from PBMCs, taken 12 days after vaccination. All receptors derive from a man aged 50-60 years who received an inactivated influenza vaccine.

The chain is built from TRBV5-1 and TRBJ2-2; TRBD1 agrees at 7 bases. CDR1 is SGHRS and CDR2 is YFSETQ in the germline V gene. With 4 bases clipped from V and 6 bases from J, the junction kept 6 bases outside the gene matches. The CDR3 spans 14 residues. CDR3 nucleotides: TGCGCCAGCAGCACACGACAGGGTGCCGGGGAGCTGTTTTTT. Protein product: CASSTRQGAGELFF.

This clonotype came up a few times. The chain links TRBV20-1 to TRBJ1-5; 8 nucleotides line up with TRBD1. This CDR3 has 17 residues. Germline V CDR1 and CDR2: DFQATT, SNEGSKA (reference sequence). V was clipped by 6 bases and J by 3 bases; unmatched bases: 16. The CDR3 DNA sequence: TGCAGTGCCAAAGATATTGAAGGACAGGGTTCCAATCAGCCCCAGCATTTT. This sequence encodes CSAKDIEGQGSNQPQHF.